The 30 T cell receptor beta chains below all came from one sample that was sequenced in a study of T cells of healthy individuals. TCRdb called the 5' RACE reads again in MiXCR, with one record for every CDR3 protein. The data hold over 40,000 distinct CDR3 sequences, with 4% to 5.5% observed a single time. These receptor sequences come from a human donor in good health.

Only a few counts were recorded for this clonotype. The chain combines TRBV10-1 with TRBJ2-5, with unresolved D. Trimming pared 2 bases from V and 5 bases from J, leaving 9 bases between. Germline V gene data show CDR1 as WNHNN and CDR2 as SYGVQD (reference sequence). The CDR3 is 13 amino acids. CDR3 sequence: CASSEQMEETQYF. In nucleotides, the CDR3 is TGCGCCAGCAGTGAGCAGATGGAGGAGACCCAGTACTTC.

The chain carries TRBV19 and TRBJ1-5, with no clear D. Per germline, CDR1 LNHDA and CDR2 SQIVND (reference sequence). The CDR3 covers 15 residues. The germline V and J ends were trimmed by 2 bases and 2 bases, with 10 bases remaining between them. CDR3 amino acids: CASSINRGGNQPQHF. Here the CDR3 DNA reads TGTGCCAGTAGTATAAACAGAGGTGGCAATCAGCCCCAGCATTTT.

This clonotype has ten or more counts. The CDR3 DNA sequence: TGTGCCAGCAGTTCTTACAGCCCCTACGAGCAGTACTTC. As protein: CASSSYSPYEQYF. The chain employs TRBV28 and TRBJ2-7; D unresolved. This CDR3 is 13 amino acids long. Trimming removed 4 bases from V and 2 bases from J, with 9 bases in between. Germline V gene sequence: CDR1 MDHEN, CDR2 SYDVKM.

This clonotype was found many times. The rearrangement links TRBV7-2 to TRBJ1-2, with no clear D. CDR1 is SGHTA and CDR2 is FQGNSA in the germline V gene. The CDR3 covers 14 residues. V lost 1 base to trimming and J lost 5 bases, with 11 bases between them. The DNA of the CDR3 is TGTGCCAGCAGCTTAGTCCCGGGTTCTTATGGCTACACCTTC. It is translated as CASSLVPGSYGYTF.

This clonotype was counted many times. The V and J genes are TRBV3-1 and TRBJ2-5; 9 nucleotides agree with TRBD1. Germline V gene sequence: CDR1 LGHDT, CDR2 YNNKEL (reference sequence). Unmatched junction bases numbered 5, after V lost 1 base and J lost 5 bases. The CDR3 is 15 amino acids. DNA for the CDR3: TGTGCCAGCAGCCAAGTTGCGGACAGGGGTGAGACCCAGTACTTC. Translating it yields CASSQVADRGETQYF.

Turning to this clonotype: The CDR3 ends on some other residue instead of the conserved phenylalanine or tryptophan, so this is likely a read error. V usage is TRBV6-6 and J usage is TRBJ2-3, with D perhaps matching TRBD1 or TRBD2 (5 bases each). CDR1 and CDR2 (germline): MNHNY, SVGAGI (reference sequence). V lost 4 bases, J lost 11 bases, and 13 bases lay in between. The CDR3 is 12 amino acids. The CDR3 DNA sequence: TGTGCCAGCAGTTTAGGTCCGAGGGGGCAGTATTTA. It is translated as CASSLGPRGQYL.

The gene calls are TRBV9 and TRBJ1-5; D call uncertain. The V end was cut by 4 bases, the J end by 5 bases, with 10 bases between. CDR1 and CDR2 from the germline V gene are SGDLS and YYNGEE. The CDR3 covers 13 residues. The CDR3: CASSQSWDQPQHF. The CDR3 coding sequence is TGTGCCAGCAGCCAGTCCTGGGATCAGCCCCAGCATTTT.

In this sample, this clonotype turned up many times. The chain is built from TRBV4-3 and TRBJ1-5, with D tentatively TRBD1 (5 bases). The CDR3 has 16 residues. V gave up 0 bases and J gave up 9 bases, with 18 bases separating them. Looked up from germline, CDR1 is LGHNA and CDR2 is YSLEER. CDR3 in DNA: TGCGCCAGCAGCCAAGAGTGGGGGATGTCCGATCGGCCCCAGCATTTT. This translates into CASSQEWGMSDRPQHF.

This clonotype showed up many times. The chain uses TRBV29-1 and TRBJ2-6, with 12 bases identical to TRBD1. V lost 4 bases and J lost 4; bases outside the gene matches: 5. The CDR3 extends over 16 amino acids. In germline, CDR1 is SQVTM, CDR2 ANQGSEA. CDR3: CSVAGDRGLGANVLTF. DNA of the CDR3: TGCAGCGTTGCCGGGGACAGGGGGCTAGGGGCCAACGTCCTGACTTTC.

The rearrangement uses TRBV2 and TRBJ2-3; 13 bases map to TRBD2. Germline V gene sequence: CDR1 SNHLY, CDR2 FYNNEI. Unmatched junction bases numbered 4, after V lost 4 bases and J lost 0 bases. The CDR3 consists of 17 residues. The CDR3 DNA reads as TGTGCCAGCAGTGGGACTAGCGGGGGATCTAGCACAGATACGCAGTATTTT. Protein sequence: CASSGTSGGSSTDTQYF.

The sample holds many counts of this clonotype. The chain uses TRBV2 and TRBJ1-2; D call uncertain. This CDR3 comprises 15 residues. Germline assignment: CDR1 SNHLY and CDR2 FYNNEI. The V and J ends lost 0 bases and 5 bases respectively, with 13 bases between them. As DNA, the CDR3 is TGTGCCAGCAGTGAAGCGTTCCGATGGATTTATGGCTACACCTTC. The encoded protein is CASSEAFRWIYGYTF.

This chain links TRBV2 with TRBJ2-7; D not certain. This CDR3 is 12 amino acids long. The V end lost 5 bases, the J end lost 2 bases, and 7 bases lay between the germline ends. The germline V gene has CDR1 SNHLY and CDR2 FYNNEI. The chain's CDR3 is CASSITPYEQYF. The CDR3 DNA is TGTGCCAGCAGTATCACGCCCTACGAGCAGTACTTC.

There are many counts of this clonotype. V is TRBV6-2 or TRBV6-3 and J is TRBJ2-6; TRBD2 aligns across 7 bases. There are 14 residues in the CDR3. V dropped 9 bases and J dropped 0; count of bases not matched to a gene: 2. Germline CDR1 and CDR2: MNHEY and SVGEGT. The CDR3 nucleotides read TGTGCCAGTGGGAGGGGCTCTGGGGCCAACGTCCTGACTTTC. This sequence encodes CASGRGSGANVLTF.

The V call is TRBV12-3 or TRBV12-4, the J call TRBJ2-7; D may be TRBD1 (5 bases). V gave up 5 bases and J gave up 12 bases, with 26 bases separating them. CDR3 length equals 15 residues. CDR3 bases: TGTGCCAGCAGTCACCGTTCCCCCGGACAACATGATGGGTACTTC. This translates into CASSHRSPGQHDGYF.

This clonotype appeared a few times. This chain uses TRBV7-6 with TRBJ2-4; 10 nucleotides match TRBD1. The CDR3 is made up of 14 amino acids. Trimming took 5 bases from V and 8 from J; bases not matched to a gene: 6. The germline V gene has CDR1 SGHVS and CDR2 FNYEAQ. The CDR3 sequence is CASSPGQGWDIQYF. CDR3 nucleotides: TGTGCCAGCAGCCCGGGACAGGGGTGGGACATTCAGTACTTC. The full variable domain, in which reference TRBV7-6 and TRBJ2-4 provide the parts outside the CDR3, is GAGVSQSPRYKVTKRGQDVALRCDPISGHVSLYWYRQALGQGPEFLTYFNYEAQQDKSGLPNDRFSAERPEGSISTLTIQRTEQRDSAMYRCASSPGQGWDIQYFGAGTRLSVL.

There are many counts of this clonotype. The rearrangement uses TRBV6-6 and TRBJ1-5, with D tentatively TRBD1 (6 bases). Trimming took 1 base from V and 0 from J, leaving 7 bases between them. Per germline, CDR1 MNHNY and CDR2 SVGAGI (reference sequence). This CDR3 region has 15 residues. The CDR3 DNA reads TGTGCCAGCAGTTACTTCAGGGGTAGCAATCAGCCCCAGCATTTT. Its translation is CASSYFRGSNQPQHF.

This clonotype was found many times. CDR3: CASTLRDITDTQYF. CDR3 nucleotides: TGTGCCAGCACGCTCCGGGATATCACAGATACGCAGTATTTT. This rearrangement joins TRBV5-4 to TRBJ2-3; perhaps TRBD2 as D (5 bases). V gave up 6 bases and J gave up 2 bases, with 13 bases separating them. Looked up from germline, CDR1 is SGHNT and CDR2 is YYREEE (reference sequence). This CDR3 contains 14 residues.

This clonotype was picked up many times. The chain couples TRBV6-1 to TRBJ1-1; D call uncertain. The V gene's germline CDR1 is MNHNS and CDR2 SASEGT. The CDR3 has 16 amino acids. Trimming stripped 7 bases from V and 3 bases from J, with 21 bases between. The CDR3 loop reads CASMDGRVDRYTEAFF. The CDR3 nucleotides are TGTGCCAGCATGGACGGACGGGTGGATCGGTACACTGAAGCTTTCTTT.

This clonotype was observed at least ten times. The chain is built from TRBV7-3 and TRBJ2-1; D is uncertain. The V end was cut by 5 bases, the J end by 9 bases, with 14 bases between. Germline V gene data show CDR1 as SGHTA and CDR2 as FQGTGA. The CDR3 contains 13 residues. This chain's CDR3 is CASSLGLVGEQFF. The CDR3 nucleotides are TGTGCCAGCAGCCTCGGTCTAGTTGGTGAGCAGTTCTTC. The complete variable domain, with remaining parts taken from reference TRBV7-3 and TRBJ2-1, reads GAGVSQTPSNKVTEKGKYVELRCDPISGHTALYWYRQSLGQGPEFLIYFQGTGAADDSGLPNDRFFAVRPEGSVSTLKIQRTERGDSAVYLCASSLGLVGEQFFGPGTRLTVL.

This clonotype showed up just a few times. V is TRBV6-1 and J is TRBJ2-7; 8 bases line up with TRBD2. V was pared by 5 bases and J by 6 bases, with 15 bases of the junction left unmatched. CDR3 length equals 16 residues. Germline CDR1 MNHNS, CDR2 SASEGT. CDR3 sequence: CASSIGGTRVRSEQYF. DNA for the CDR3: TGTGCCAGCAGTATTGGGGGGACTAGGGTACGAAGCGAGCAGTACTTC.

The chain is built from TRBV19 and TRBJ1-1; D is possibly TRBD1 (5 bases). In germline, CDR1 is LNHDA, CDR2 SQIVND (reference sequence). The V end lost 5 bases, the J end lost 7 bases, and 8 bases lay between the germline ends. CDR3 size: 11 residues. CDR3 amino acids: CASSPGDEAFF. For the CDR3, the DNA is TGTGCCAGTAGTCCGGGGGATGAAGCTTTCTTT.

This clonotype was picked up a small number of times. This sequence joins TRBV18 and TRBJ2-1; no definite D call. In germline, CDR1 is KGHSH, CDR2 LQKENI. Trimming took 6 bases from V and 0 from J, leaving 12 bases between them. This CDR3 is built from 15 residues. This CDR3 reads CASSPTPGSYNEQFF. The CDR3 DNA is TGTGCCAGCTCGCCTACCCCGGGCTCCTACAATGAGCAGTTCTTC. Full variable domain (remainder filled in from reference TRBV18 and TRBJ2-1): NAGVMQNPRHLVRRRGQEARLRCSPMKGHSHVYWYRQLPEEGLKFMVYLQKENIIDESGMPKERFSAEFPKEGPSILRIQQVVRGDSAAYFCASSPTPGSYNEQFFGPGTRLTVL.

This clonotype has more than one count but fewer than ten. The chain links TRBV27 to TRBJ2-2; no reliable D call. The CDR3 length is 12 residues. The germline V gene encodes CDR1 MNHEY and CDR2 SMNVEV (reference sequence). The V end was cut by 5 bases, the J end by 4 bases, with 5 bases between. The CDR3 is CASSLLTGELFF. CDR3 coding DNA: TGTGCCAGCAGTCTTCTCACCGGGGAGCTGTTTTTT.

V gene TRBV12-3 or TRBV12-4 combines with J gene TRBJ2-2, with 13 bases matching TRBD2. V lost 5 bases to trimming and J lost 4 bases; unmatched junction nucleotides: 7. The CDR3 runs 17 residues. In DNA, the CDR3 is TGTGCCAGCAGTCTAACTAGCGGGGGGGCAGGCACCGGGGAGCTGTTTTTT. This sequence encodes CASSLTSGGAGTGELFF.

This clonotype was observed at least ten times. This chain joins TRBV20-1 and TRBJ2-7; D perhaps matches TRBD2 (5 bases). Per germline, CDR1 DFQATT and CDR2 SNEGSKA (reference sequence). The V gene lost 6 bases and the J gene lost 7 bases, with 25 bases spanning the gap. This CDR3 is 15 amino acids long. CDR3 DNA: TGCAGTGCCCTTCCCGCTTCTGGTGCAGCGGAAGAGCAGTACTTC. Protein product: CSALPASGAAEEQYF.

This sequence joins TRBV12-3 or TRBV12-4 and TRBJ2-7; D possibly uses TRBD1 or TRBD2 (5 bases each). The CDR3 is 15 residues long. Trimming shortened V by 6 bases and J by 6 bases, and 21 bases separated the two germline ends. CDR3 amino acids: CASRGDDTNSGEQYF. CDR3 in DNA: TGTGCCAGCAGGGGGGATGACACTAACTCGGGCGAGCAGTACTTC.

This clonotype occurred many times. The chain couples TRBV18 to TRBJ1-1, with TRBD1 as a possible D gene (6 bases). V lost 4 bases and J 3 bases, leaving 18 bases between the germline ends. CDR1 and CDR2 (germline): KGHSH, LQKENI. The CDR3 has 16 amino acids. The CDR3 DNA sequence: TGTGCCAGCTCACGGAACTATCGGGACACCTACACTGAAGCTTTCTTT. This gives the protein CASSRNYRDTYTEAFF.

This clonotype was picked up many times. The gene calls are TRBV20-1 and TRBJ1-2, with a weak D call TRBD1 (6 bases). Germline CDR1 reads DFQATT; CDR2 reads SNEGSKA (reference sequence). V was shortened by 4 bases and J by 3 bases, with 9 bases between the two germline ends. This CDR3 is 12 amino acids long. The CDR3 region is CSAKGVYYGYTF. The DNA of the CDR3 is TGCAGTGCTAAGGGGGTCTACTATGGCTACACCTTC.

The sample holds many counts of this clonotype. The chain combines TRBV20-1 with TRBJ2-2, with 7 bases identical to TRBD2. The CDR3 totals 14 residues. Trimming removed 0 bases from V and 4 bases from J; junction bases left unmatched: 2. CDR1 DFQATT and CDR2 SNEGSKA come from the germline V gene (reference sequence). The DNA for the CDR3 is TGCAGTGCTAGAGAGGGGGGGGGCACCGGGGAGCTGTTTTTT. This sequence encodes CSAREGGGTGELFF.

This clonotype was seen repeatedly, ten times or more. V and J are TRBV29-1 and TRBJ2-5, with 7 bases identical to TRBD1. V was clipped by 6 bases and J by 2 bases; unmatched bases: 3. There are 12 residues in the CDR3. Per germline, CDR1 SQVTM and CDR2 ANQGSEA. CDR3 region: CSVNRGQETQYF. In nucleotides, the CDR3 is TGCAGCGTCAACAGGGGACAAGAGACCCAGTACTTC.